This is a list of T cell receptor beta chains from one sample in a study. A single record per CDR3 protein comes from TCRdb applying MiXCR to the 5' RACE reads. The sample lists thousands of distinct CDR3 sequences; about a sixth were seen once. Sequencing input: memory CD4+ T cells sorted from blood. All receptors come from a female donor with breast cancer. Both conserved end residues are part of each CDR3. A D gene is named only where the DNA matches it firmly. Clone sizes are given selectively: once, few, many, or a class where the clone is expanded.

j_call,d_call,clone_size,v_call,cdr3_aa,cdr3_nt
TRBJ2-3,-,medium-sized,TRBV7-9,CASSYSQAGDTQYF,TGTGCCAGCAGCTATTCACAAGCGGGAGATACGCAGTATTTT
TRBJ2-3,TRBD1,medium-sized,TRBV29-1,CSVEVTGPGDTQYF,TGCAGCGTTGAAGTGACAGGGCCTGGAGATACGCAGTATTTT
TRBJ2-7,-,medium-sized,TRBV5-1,CASSFTGSYEQYF,TGCGCCAGCAGCTTTACAGGGTCCTACGAGCAGTACTTC
TRBJ2-6,-,many,TRBV6-2/TRBV6-3,CASSGGQVSGANVLTF,TGTGCCAGCAGTGGCGGACAAGTCTCTGGGGCCAACGTCCTGACTTTC
TRBJ2-7,TRBD1,medium-sized,TRBV12-3/TRBV12-4,CASSLTGGVLFPVEQYF,TGTGCCAGCAGTTTGACAGGGGGCGTCTTATTCCCTGTCGAGCAGTACTTC
TRBJ2-7,TRBD2,medium-sized,TRBV18,CASSAGTSEQYF,TGTGCCAGCTCAGCCGGGACTAGCGAGCAGTACTTC
TRBJ1-5,-,medium-sized,TRBV7-8,CASSLAQVSQNQPQHF,TGTGCCAGCAGCTTAGCGCAGGTCAGCCAGAATCAGCCCCAGCATTTT
TRBJ1-1,-,medium-sized,TRBV25-1,CASSGRVATEAFF,TGTGCCAGCAGTGGGCGGGTTGCGACTGAAGCTTTCTTT
TRBJ2-2,-,many,TRBV9,CASSVSSGELFF,TGTGCCAGCAGCGTATCTTCCGGGGAGCTGTTTTTT
TRBJ2-2,TRBD1,few,TRBV6-2/TRBV6-3,CASRVIGQGAKTGELFF,TGTGCCAGCAGAGTTATCGGACAGGGGGCGAAAACCGGGGAGCTGTTTTTT
TRBJ2-7,TRBD1,few,TRBV6-5,CASSYIGQGSYEQYF,TGTGCCAGCAGTTACATCGGACAGGGATCCTACGAGCAGTACTTC
TRBJ2-7,TRBD2,many,TRBV5-1,CASTRGSGARGQYF,TGCGCCAGCACCCGAGGGAGCGGGGCCCGCGGGCAGTACTTC
TRBJ2-2,TRBD2,many,TRBV18,CASSSGLAGGPDGPGELFF,TGTGCCAGCTCATCGGGACTAGCGGGAGGTCCGGACGGCCCCGGGGAGCTGTTTTTT
TRBJ1-1,-,medium-sized,TRBV7-9,CASSASQNTEAFF,TGTGCCAGCAGCGCGAGCCAGAACACTGAAGCTTTCTTT
TRBJ1-2,-,medium-sized,TRBV12-3/TRBV12-4,CASSLTQRDGYTF,TGTGCCAGCAGTTTAACACAACGAGATGGCTACACCTTC
TRBJ2-7,-,many,TRBV2,CASSAPSRTYEQYF,TGTGCCAGCAGTGCTCCTAGTCGCACCTACGAGCAGTACTTC
TRBJ2-2,-,-,TRBV6-1,CATSRPAYGNTGELFF,TGTGCCACCTCTCGGCCAGCGTATGGAAACACCGGGGAGCTGTTTTTT
TRBJ2-7,-,few,TRBV5-1,CASSFEGNYEQYF,TGCGCCAGCAGCTTTGAGGGGAACTACGAGCAGTACTTC
TRBJ2-1,TRBD2,few,TRBV3-1,CASTDSGRINEQFF,TGTGCCAGCACAGATAGCGGGCGAATCAATGAGCAGTTCTTC
TRBJ2-2,-,-,TRBV11-2,CASSFRIGQINTGELFF,TGTGCCAGCAGCTTTAGGATCGGACAGATTAACACCGGGGAGCTGTTTTTT
TRBJ1-5,-,medium-sized,TRBV7-7,CASSLGQDGQPQHF,TGTGCTAGCAGCTTAGGGCAGGACGGTCAGCCCCAGCATTTT
TRBJ2-7,TRBD2,few,TRBV4-1,CASSRPRGTSMSYEQYF,TGCGCCAGCAGCCGCCCACGCGGGACTAGCATGTCCTACGAGCAGTACTTC
TRBJ1-1,-,-,TRBV6-5,CASSRVEDTEAFF,TGTGCCAGCAGTAGGGTCGAGGACACTGAAGCTTTCTTT
TRBJ2-7,-,many,TRBV18,CASSLTWQGSHNEQYF,TGTGCCAGCTCACTGACCTGGCAGGGGAGTCACAACGAGCAGTACTTC
TRBJ2-1,-,few,TRBV12-3/TRBV12-4,CASSFQGQNEQFF,TGTGCCAGCAGTTTTCAGGGCCAGAATGAGCAGTTCTTC
TRBJ2-7,-,-,TRBV5-4,CASSPTGVSRNEQYF,TGTGCCAGCAGCCCCACTGGAGTGTCAAGGAACGAGCAGTACTTC
TRBJ1-2,-,-,TRBV6-5,CASSLTSRNYGYTF,TGTGCCAGCAGTTTGACATCGCGTAACTATGGCTACACCTTC
TRBJ2-7,TRBD1,medium-sized,TRBV11-2,CASSSDRGTYEQYF,TGTGCCAGCAGTTCGGACAGGGGTACCTACGAGCAGTACTTC
TRBJ2-2,TRBD1,many,TRBV2,CASRAGQGATGELFF,TGTGCCAGCAGGGCCGGACAGGGGGCTACCGGGGAGCTGTTTTTT
TRBJ2-1,TRBD1,medium-sized,TRBV12-3/TRBV12-4,CASSQGQGDYNEQFF,TGTGCCAGCAGCCAGGGACAGGGGGACTACAATGAGCAGTTCTTC